Listed below are T cell receptor beta chains from one sample, sequenced in a study of Ad26.COV2.S vaccination and SARS-CoV-2 variants. Repertoires were generated with immunoSEQ multiplex PCR, while TCRdb's copy carries only in-frame clones and drops some. The data show some 520,000 clones, with roughly 87% seen just once and 9.5% to 15% held by the top ten. The specimen was peripheral blood, collected in a trial of Ad26.COV2.S vaccine versus placebo. Every receptor here comes from a person aged 18-65 years who received the Ad26.COV2.S COVID-19 vaccine or a placebo. The CDR3 runs from the conserved cysteine through the conserved F or W. D genes are given only for firm matches. Expanded clones are given a class, and other clones once, few, many or no size at all.

TRBD2	TRBV24-1	-	TRBJ2-3	CATSDLIAGTTDTQYF	TGTGCCACCAGTGATTTGATAGCGGGGACCACAGATACGCAGTATTTT
-	TRBV15	-	TRBJ1-5	CATSRDGSQPQHF	TGTGCCACCAGCAGAGATGGGAGTCAGCCCCAGCATTTT
-	TRBV9	-	TRBJ1-6	CASSVAAGGANSPLHF	TGTGCCAGCAGCGTCGCAGCCGGGGGGGCCAATTCACCCCTCCACTTT
TRBD2	TRBV4-2	once	TRBJ2-1	CASSQGVASGTNEQFF	TGTGCCAGCAGCCAGGGGGTGGCTAGCGGGACGAATGAGCAGTTCTTC
-	TRBV7-9	once	TRBJ1-1	CASYQGAMNTEAFF	TGTGCCAGCTATCAGGGCGCTATGAACACTGAAGCTTTCTTT
-	TRBV5-6	-	TRBJ2-1	CASSLSTGDYNEQFF	TGTGCCAGCAGCTTGAGTACTGGAGACTACAATGAGCAGTTCTTC
-	TRBV3-1/TRBV3-2	-	TRBJ1-2	CASSLQGSDGYTF	TGTGCCAGCAGCCTTCAGGGAAGTGATGGCTACACCTTC
TRBD1	TRBV2	few	TRBJ1-2	CASRTGLSGYTF	TGTGCCAGCAGGACAGGGTTGTCAGGCTACACCTTC
-	TRBV5-1	-	TRBJ1-1	CASSREGVNTEAFF	TGCGCCAGCAGCCGCGAAGGGGTGAACACTGAAGCTTTCTTT
-	TRBV4-3	-	TRBJ2-1	CASSQTRNNEQFF	TGCGCCAGCAGCCAAACCCGGAACAATGAGCAGTTCTTC
TRBD1	TRBV7-2	few	TRBJ1-2	CASSLGDTGGRGYTF	TGTGCCAGCAGCTTAGGTGACACAGGGGGCAGAGGCTACACCTTC
TRBD1	TRBV30	-	TRBJ1-3	CAWRNRGLSGNTIYF	TGTGCCTGGAGAAACAGGGGACTCTCTGGAAACACCATATATTTT
-	TRBV10-3	-	TRBJ2-2	CAISEPVTGELFF	TGTGCCATCAGTGAGCCGGTCACCGGGGAGCTGTTTTTT
-	TRBV7-2	-	TRBJ2-7	CASSDQGTTSGEQYF	TGTGCCAGCAGCGACCAGGGGACTACCTCGGGGGAGCAGTACTTC
TRBD2	TRBV24-1	once	TRBJ2-3	CATSDPGLAGGFGTDTQYF	TGTGCCACCAGTGACCCGGGACTAGCGGGAGGGTTCGGCACAGATACGCAGTATTTT
TRBD2	TRBV4-3	-	TRBJ2-1	CASSGSGRAFNEQFF	TGCGCCAGCAGCGGAAGCGGGAGGGCCTTCAATGAGCAGTTCTTC
-	TRBV29-1	-	TRBJ1-2	CSVVAGYTF	TGCAGCGTTGTGGCGGGCTACACCTTC
-	TRBV29-1	-	TRBJ2-6	CSVNSGANVLTF	TGCAGCGTTAACTCTGGGGCCAACGTCCTGACTTTC
-	TRBV5-4	-	TRBJ1-2	CASSPSYENGYTF	TGTGCCAGCAGCCCTTCTTATGAGAATGGCTACACCTTC
TRBD1	TRBV25-1	-	TRBJ2-7	CASRETGTGGSYEQYF	TGTGCCAGCAGAGAGACCGGGACAGGGGGCTCCTACGAGCAGTACTTC
-	TRBV10-3	-	TRBJ2-7	CAISESNRYEQYF	TGTGCCATCAGTGAGTCGAATCGGTACGAGCAGTACTTC
-	TRBV4-3	-	TRBJ2-3	CASSPEPLRADTQYF	TGCGCCAGCAGCCCGGAGCCACTAAGGGCAGATACGCAGTATTTT
TRBD1	TRBV2	-	TRBJ1-2	CASSVQFRDRGGYTF	TGTGCCAGCAGTGTTCAATTCCGGGACAGGGGTGGCTACACCTTC
TRBD1	TRBV11-2	once	TRBJ2-3	CASSQQGRGTDTQYF	TGTGCCAGCAGCCAACAGGGGCGGGGCACAGATACGCAGTATTTT
-	TRBV4-2	once	TRBJ1-1	CASSHPWVIGSRNTEAFF	TGTGCCAGCAGCCACCCCTGGGTTATTGGGTCGAGGAACACTGAAGCTTTCTTT
TRBD1	TRBV25-1	few	TRBJ1-5	CASAQTGADQPQHF	TGTGCCAGCGCCCAGACAGGGGCCGATCAGCCCCAGCATTTT
-	TRBV25-1	-	TRBJ1-2	CASSPIAGNRDGYTF	TGTGCCAGCAGTCCAATCGCTGGGAACAGGGACGGCTACACCTTC
TRBD2	TRBV7-2	-	TRBJ2-2	CASSAGTSAGELFF	TGTGCCAGCAGCGCCGGGACTAGCGCCGGGGAGCTGTTTTTT
-	TRBV20-1	-	TRBJ2-5	CSAPGAMHQYF	TGCAGTGCTCCAGGGGCGATGCACCAGTACTTC
TRBD1	TRBV27	few	TRBJ1-6	CASSSDRGSVSPLHF	TGTGCCAGCAGTTCTGACAGGGGTTCGGTTTCACCCCTCCACTTT
-	TRBV2	-	TRBJ1-1	CASTALSTEAFF	TGTGCCTCGACAGCCCTTTCCACTGAAGCTTTCTTT
-	TRBV18	few	TRBJ2-5	CASSPGQTQYF	TGTGCCAGCTCACCGGGCCAGACCCAGTACTTC
-	TRBV14	-	TRBJ2-7	CASSQQGKQYF	TGTGCCAGCAGCCAACAGGGAAAGCAGTACTTC
TRBD2	TRBV14	-	TRBJ2-5	CASKLTSGGLQETQYF	TGTGCCAGCAAATTAACTAGCGGGGGCCTCCAAGAGACCCAGTACTTC
-	TRBV28	few	TRBJ1-2	CASSFEGKGLEGYTF	TGTGCCAGCAGTTTCGAGGGGAAAGGGTTGGAAGGCTACACCTTC
TRBD1	TRBV9	-	TRBJ2-1	CASSVVGQGALNEQFF	TGTGCCAGCAGCGTAGTGGGACAGGGGGCGCTTAATGAGCAGTTCTTC
-	TRBV28	-	TRBJ1-2	CASIPDSHYGYTF	TGTGCCAGCATCCCGGACAGTCACTATGGCTACACCTTC
TRBD2	TRBV6-5	-	TRBJ2-2	CASSYFGTSDGELFF	TGTGCCAGCAGTTACTTTGGGACTAGCGACGGGGAGCTGTTTTTT
TRBD2	TRBV29-1	-	TRBJ2-1	CSVEASGNEQFF	TGCAGCGTTGAGGCTAGCGGAAATGAGCAGTTCTTC
-	TRBV3-1/TRBV3-2	-	TRBJ2-5	CASSQTRGKGTQYF	TGTGCCAGCAGCCAGACCCGGGGCAAGGGGACCCAGTACTTC